Each of the 21 T cell receptor beta chains below was sequenced from the same sample in a study of blood T cell repertoires in COVID-19. The data were produced by immunoSEQ multiplex PCR, yet TCRdb's version contains in-frame clones alone and is incomplete. This sample has under 250,000 clones; about 87% occur once, and the top ten carry around 3%. The sequencing sample was made of PBMCs or T cells enriched from blood (not recorded which). Receptors originate from a woman aged 40 to 49 who had been exposed to COVID-19.

This rearrangement joins TRBV4-1 to TRBJ2-7, with TRBD1 as a possible D gene (6 bases). V lost 2 bases to trimming and J lost 3 bases, with 11 bases between them. This CDR3 contains 14 residues. Germline V CDR1 and CDR2: MGHRA, YSYEKL. In nucleotides, the CDR3 is TGCGCCAGCAGCCAACAGTTAGGGGGCTACGAGCAGTACTTC. This sequence encodes CASSQQLGGYEQYF.

This chain links TRBV18 with TRBJ2-7; 9 positions agree with TRBD1. The germline V gene has CDR1 KGHSH and CDR2 LQKENI. V trimming: 5 bases; J trimming: 0 bases; junction bases outside the gene matches: 5. There are 15 residues in the CDR3. The CDR3: CASSIGTGSSYEQYF. The CDR3 DNA is TGTGCCAGCTCAATAGGGACAGGGAGCTCCTACGAGCAGTACTTC.

This clone has only one observation. V usage is TRBV7-3 and J usage is TRBJ2-1; perhaps TRBD2 as D (7 bases). V dropped 2 bases and J dropped 11 bases, with 13 bases sitting between them. Germline V gives CDR1 SGHTA, CDR2 FQGTGA. This CDR3 has 13 amino acids. The CDR3: CASSLGGATQQFF. CDR3 sequence (DNA): TGTGCCAGCAGCTTAGGGGGGGCCACGCAGCAGTTCTTC.

The rearrangement links TRBV13 to TRBJ1-2; a possible D gene is TRBD1 (6 bases). The length of the CDR3 is 13 residues. Germline CDR1 and CDR2: PRHDT and FYEKMQ (reference sequence). Trimming removed 5 bases at V and 7 bases at J, with 14 bases between. CDR3 DNA: TGTGCCAGCAGCCTTAAGACAGGACGTGGCTACACCTTC. It encodes CASSLKTGRGYTF.

The chain couples TRBV7-9 to TRBJ1-1; D is possibly TRBD1 (6 bases). Germline V gene lookup returns CDR1 SEHNR and CDR2 FQNEAQ (reference sequence). The V end was cut by 5 bases, the J end by 12 bases, with 25 bases between. There are 15 residues in the CDR3. CDR3 sequence reads: CASSLSGGAASVTFF. The CDR3 coding sequence is TGTGCCAGCAGCCTATCCGGGGGGGCCGCGTCGGTAACTTTCTTT.

The chain carries TRBV7-2 and TRBJ1-4; D gene uncertain. V lost 5 bases, J lost 3 bases, and 7 bases lay in between. The CDR3 covers 13 residues. Germline CDR1 is SGHTA and CDR2 is FQGNSA. CDR3 amino acids: CASSREANEKLFF. CDR3 in DNA: TGTGCCAGCAGCAGAGAAGCTAATGAAAAACTGTTTTTT.

This sequence joins TRBV19 and TRBJ2-3; no reliable D call. This CDR3 comprises 15 residues. Germline CDR1 reads LNHDA; CDR2 reads SQIVND (reference sequence). V was trimmed by 3 bases and J by 0 bases, leaving 10 bases between them. The CDR3 region has the DNA TGTGCCAGTAGTATGCAACACGCAAGCACAGATACGCAGTATTTT. As protein: CASSMQHASTDTQYF.

The chain recombines TRBV4-1 with TRBJ1-1; D not certain. V was cut by 2 bases and J by 2 bases, with 18 bases left in between. CDR1 is MGHRA and CDR2 is YSYEKL in the germline V gene. CDR3 length equals 17 residues. The CDR3 protein is CASSQLPFESRNTEAFF. As DNA, the CDR3 is TGCGCCAGCAGCCAACTCCCCTTTGAGAGCCGAAACACTGAAGCTTTCTTT.

The chain links TRBV15 to TRBJ2-1, with D tentatively TRBD2 (6 bases). The V gene's germline CDR1 is LNHNV and CDR2 YYDKDF (reference sequence). The CDR3 covers 13 residues. V gave up 0 bases and J gave up 15 bases, with 15 bases separating them. The DNA for the CDR3 is TGTGCCACCAGCAGAGACCCGGGACTTCCTCCGTTCTTC. Residues: CATSRDPGLPPFF. Using reference TRBV15 and TRBJ2-1 for the parts outside the CDR3, the full variable domain is DAMVIQNPRYQVTQFGKPVTLSCSQTLNHNVMYWYQQKSSQAPKLLFHYYDKDFNNEADTPDNFQSRRPNTSFCFLDIRSPGLGDTAMYLCATSRDPGLPPFFGPGTRLTVL.

The chain carries TRBV28 and TRBJ1-2; a possible D gene is TRBD1 (6 bases). CDR1 and CDR2 (germline): MDHEN, SYDVKM. V lost 3 bases to trimming and J lost 3 bases, with 14 bases between them. CDR3 length equals 15 residues. The CDR3 sequence: CASSFMRGLDYGYTF. DNA of the CDR3: TGTGCCAGCAGTTTTATGAGGGGGTTGGACTATGGCTACACCTTC.

The rearrangement links TRBV10-3 to TRBJ1-1; D might be TRBD1 (5 bases). The CDR3 contains 14 residues. Germline loops: CDR1 ENHRY, CDR2 SYGVKD. Trimming took off 7 bases at V and 0 bases at J, with 12 bases between the two ends. DNA for the CDR3: TGTGCCATCAAAGACAGCCTCATGAACACTGAAGCTTTCTTT. Its protein is CAIKDSLMNTEAFF.

V is TRBV7-2 and J is TRBJ1-6; a possible D gene is TRBD1 (5 bases). The V gene's germline CDR1 is SGHTA and CDR2 FQGNSA. There are 14 residues in the CDR3. Trimming shortened V by 5 bases and J by 9 bases, and 14 bases separated the two germline ends. In nucleotides, the CDR3 is TGTGCCAGCAGCGACCGGGACTTTAGTTCACCCCTCCACTTT. Amino acid sequence: CASSDRDFSSPLHF.

The J gene is TRBJ1-4, the V gene TRBV10-3; D is undetermined. CDR1 is ENHRY, CDR2 SYGVKD, per germline. The CDR3 covers 12 residues. Trimming shortened V by 8 bases and J by 6 bases, and 10 bases separated the two germline ends. CDR3 in DNA: TGTGCCATCCGGGGTGGAGATGAAAAACTGTTTTTT. The encoded protein is CAIRGGDEKLFF.

This chain uses TRBV19 with TRBJ1-6, with 7 nucleotides matching TRBD1. J lost 9 bases, V lost 8 bases, and 7 bases had no gene match. The CDR3 totals 13 residues. Germline CDR1 is LNHDA and CDR2 is SQIVND (reference sequence). The DNA of the CDR3 is TGTGCCAGTTCCGGACAGGCTGGTTCACCCCTCCACTTT. It is translated as CASSGQAGSPLHF.

The chain recombines TRBV4-1 with TRBJ1-6, with D perhaps TRBD1 (6 bases). The V gene's germline CDR1 is MGHRA and CDR2 YSYEKL. The CDR3 spans 15 residues. V lost 4 bases and J 6 bases, leaving 13 bases between the germline ends. This chain's CDR3 is CASSPRTAINSPLHF. CDR3 bases: TGCGCCAGCAGCCCTCGGACAGCTATTAATTCACCCCTCCACTTT.

This sequence joins TRBV11-3 and TRBJ1-4; 9 positions agree with TRBD1. Germline trimming cut 2 bases from V and 8 bases from J; bases unmatched to any gene: 3. The CDR3 extends over 14 amino acids. Per the germline V gene, CDR1 is SGHNT and CDR2 is YENEEA. The CDR3 nucleotides read TGTGCCAGCAGCTTAAGGACAGGGGCCGAAAAACTGTTTTTT. This sequence encodes CASSLRTGAEKLFF.

The chain joins TRBV6-2 or TRBV6-3 to TRBJ2-1; 16 positions match TRBD2. V shed 5 bases, J shed 0 bases, and the junction held 7 bases outside the gene matches. Germline V lookup: CDR1 MNHEY, CDR2 SVGEGT. The CDR3 spans 19 residues. This chain's CDR3 is CASSLTGLAGGPSYNEQFF. CDR3 in DNA: TGTGCCAGCAGTCTCACGGGACTAGCGGGAGGGCCCTCCTACAATGAGCAGTTCTTC.

V is TRBV11-2 and J is TRBJ2-5; possible D gene TRBD2, 5 bases. With 5 bases removed from V and 9 bases from J, the gap between germline ends came to 19 bases. CDR1 is SGHAT and CDR2 is FQNNGV in the germline V gene. This CDR3 is 14 amino acids long. The CDR3 DNA reads as TGTGCCAGCAGCCACCGGACTGATTTCGGGGCCCAGTACTTC. Amino acids: CASSHRTDFGAQYF.

This clone appeared a few times. CDR3 sequence reads: CASSQESAGRDTQYF. The CDR3 DNA reads as TGTGCCAGCAGCCAGGAGTCGGCGGGCCGAGATACGCAGTATTTT. This rearrangement joins TRBV3-1 (or the pseudogene TRBV3-2) to TRBJ2-3, with D possibly being TRBD2 (5 bases). Germline V gives CDR1 LGHDT, CDR2 YNNKEL (reference sequence). This CDR3 contains 15 residues. The V gene lost 3 bases and the J gene lost 5 bases, with 15 bases spanning the gap.

This clone was picked up one time. The chain links TRBV7-2 to TRBJ1-2, with D uncertain. This CDR3 is built from 13 residues. The germline V gene has CDR1 SGHTA and CDR2 FQGNSA. V was trimmed by 0 bases and J by 4 bases, leaving 6 bases between them. CDR3 loop: CASSLARSYGYTF. The CDR3 DNA sequence: TGTGCCAGCAGCTTAGCCAGAAGCTATGGCTACACCTTC.

The chain recombines TRBV3-1 (or the pseudogene TRBV3-2) with TRBJ1-2; tentative D call: TRBD1 (5 bases). V was cut by 0 bases and J by 5 bases, with 13 bases left in between. The CDR3 has 15 amino acids. Per the germline V gene, CDR1 is LGHDT and CDR2 is YNNKEL (reference sequence). The chain's CDR3 is CASSQDRGGLYGYTF. The DNA of the CDR3 is TGTGCCAGCAGCCAAGATCGGGGGGGGTTGTATGGCTACACCTTC.